This is a list of T cell receptor beta chains from one sample in a study of blood T cell repertoires in COVID-19. Here immunoSEQ multiplex PCR was the method, and the copy in TCRdb shows in-frame clones only, minus some. The table includes more than 150,000 clones, roughly 80% detected once. Material: PBMCs or T cells enriched from blood (not recorded which). The receptors derive from a middle-aged man who had recovered from COVID-19. The CDR3 runs from the conserved cysteine through the conserved F or W. Fields, in order: D gene, V gene, clone size, J gene, CDR3 DNA, CDR3 protein. The D gene is left open where the match is weak. A row's size may be missing; if present it is once, few, many or a size class.

TRBD1	TRBV11-2	.	TRBJ1-2	TGTGCCAGCAGCCCCCGGACAGGGGAGGGCTATGGCTACACCTTC	CASSPRTGEGYGYTF
.	TRBV11-3	.	TRBJ2-3	TGTGCCAGCAGCTTATCAGAAGAGGCCACAGATACGCAGTATTTT	CASSLSEEATDTQYF
.	TRBV19	.	TRBJ1-1	TGTGCCAGTACAAATAGTCAAGGGGCTGAAGCTTTCTTT	CASTNSQGAEAFF
.	TRBV19	few	TRBJ1-2	TGTGCCAGTACGAGGGCGTCGGGCAACCGTAACTATGGCTACACCTTC	CASTRASGNRNYGYTF
.	TRBV30	.	TRBJ1-2	TGTGCCTGGAAGGGAGCAGGTGATGGCTACACCTTC	CAWKGAGDGYTF
.	TRBV19	.	TRBJ1-5	TGTGCCAGTAGTAACGGAGGGTTCAATCAGCCCCAGCATTTT	CASSNGGFNQPQHF
.	TRBV5-1	.	TRBJ1-2	TGCGCCAGCAGCTCCCCGGGACTCTATGGCTACACCTTC	CASSSPGLYGYTF
.	TRBV7-2	.	TRBJ2-7	TGTGCCAGCAGCTTAAGCGGCCTTAACACCTACGAGCAGTACTTC	CASSLSGLNTYEQYF
.	TRBV28	.	TRBJ1-1	TGTGCCAGCCACCCTATTACGGCTGAAGCTTTCTTT	CASHPITAEAFF
.	TRBV5-1	.	TRBJ2-7	TGCGCCAGCAGCTTGGCCTGGGGGGACAGCTCCTACGAGCAGTACTTC	CASSLAWGDSSYEQYF
TRBD2	TRBV5-1	.	TRBJ2-1	TGCGCCAGCAGCTTAGCGGGAGGGTATTACAATGAGCAGTTCTTC	CASSLAGGYYNEQFF
.	TRBV5-1	.	TRBJ2-7	TGCGCCAGCAGCTTGGCCGGTAGTTTCACCTACGAGCAGTACTTC	CASSLAGSFTYEQYF
.	TRBV28	.	TRBJ2-1	TGTGCCAGCTGGGCCAGCTCCTACAATGAGCAGTTCTTC	CASWASSYNEQFF
TRBD2	TRBV4-2	once	TRBJ2-7	TGTGCCAGCAGCCCCGGGGGGTACGAGCAGTACTTC	CASSPGGYEQYF
TRBD1	TRBV19	.	TRBJ1-2	TGTGCCAGTAGGACTACACAGGGGGCCTTTGGCTACACCTTC	CASRTTQGAFGYTF
TRBD2	TRBV6-4	few	TRBJ2-1	TGTGCCAGCAGTCTCATAGCGGGAGTGTCGTACAATGAGCAGTTCTTC	CASSLIAGVSYNEQFF
TRBD1	TRBV5-1	.	TRBJ1-6	TGCGCCAGCAGCATCCGGACAGGGGAGGATTCACCCCTCCACTTT	CASSIRTGEDSPLHF
TRBD1	TRBV5-1	.	TRBJ1-2	TGCGCCAGCAGCCCTACTCAAACAGGGGGCTATGGCTACACCTTC	CASSPTQTGGYGYTF
.	TRBV6-5	.	TRBJ1-5	TGTGCCAGCAGACGGACAGACAGCAATCAGCCCCAGCATTTT	CASRRTDSNQPQHF
TRBD2	TRBV3-1/TRBV3-2	.	TRBJ2-3	TGTGCCAGCAGCCAAGCCTTCTCTAGCGGGGCGTCAGATACGCAGTATTTT	CASSQAFSSGASDTQYF
TRBD1	TRBV28	.	TRBJ2-2	TGTGCCAGCAGTGGTACCGGGACAGCCAGCGGGGAGCTGTTTTTT	CASSGTGTASGELFF
TRBD2	TRBV7-3	many	TRBJ2-1	TGTGCCAGCAGCCCCGGGACTAGCGGGGGGGCCGGGGATGAGCAGTTCTTC	CASSPGTSGGAGDEQFF
.	TRBV28	few	TRBJ2-7	TGTGCCAGCACAGCGGCCCGCTACGAGCAGTACTTC	CASTAARYEQYF
.	TRBV3-1/TRBV3-2	.	TRBJ2-7	TGTGCCAGCAGCCAAATTACGGGAGCGAGCTCCTACGAGCAGTACTTC	CASSQITGASSYEQYF
.	TRBV28	.	TRBJ1-2	TGTGCCAGCAGTTTAGGGGGGGCCAGCTATGGCTACACCTTC	CASSLGGASYGYTF
.	TRBV7-2	.	TRBJ2-3	TGTGCCAGCAGTACGAATAGAGGCACAGATACGCAGTATTTT	CASSTNRGTDTQYF
.	TRBV5-1	.	TRBJ1-6	TGCGCCAGCAGCCCAGGGATCATGACCAATTCACCCCTCCACTTT	CASSPGIMTNSPLHF
.	TRBV9	many	TRBJ2-7	TGTGCCAGTCAGGGTTTTTCTGGCGAGCAGTACTTC	CASQGFSGEQYF
TRBD2	TRBV29-1	.	TRBJ2-1	TGCAGCGTTGAAGATCGGGGTCTAGCGGGACGATTCTTC	CSVEDRGLAGRFF
.	TRBV11-2	.	TRBJ2-7	TGTGCCAGCAGCTTAGAAGCAAACCACGAGCAGTACTTC	CASSLEANHEQYF
.	TRBV6-5	.	TRBJ2-1	TGTGCCAGCATCGGAACAGGGGGGGGGTACAATGAGCAGTTCTTC	CASIGTGGGYNEQFF
.	TRBV7-2	.	TRBJ2-3	TGTGCCAGCAGCTTCGGCGGGGCTAGCACAGATACGCAGTATTTT	CASSFGGASTDTQYF
.	TRBV19	once	TRBJ1-5	TGTGCCAGTAGTATACTTTCCAGGACAAGCAATCAGCCCCAGCATTTT	CASSILSRTSNQPQHF